Presented here are 24 T cell receptor beta chains from one specimen sequenced in a study of T cells in Graves' hyperthyroidism and ophthalmopathy. Amplification targeted TCR beta CDR3 regions from RNA transcripts. With the HTBI primer set, the TCR CDR3 went through a first round of RT-PCR. TCRdb itself ran the multiplex PCR reads through MiXCR, one entry per CDR3 protein. The sample carries about 760,000 distinct CDR3 sequences, roughly a third recorded once. The specimen sequenced was blood. The receptors here all came from a woman aged 40 to 50 with Graves' hyperthyroidism.

The gene calls are TRBV3-1 and TRBJ2-5; 9 bases agree with TRBD1. The V gene's germline CDR1 is LGHDT and CDR2 YNNKEL (reference sequence). The CDR3 sequence is 14 residues long. V shed 2 bases and J 5 bases; nucleotides not matched to a gene: 3. Written as DNA, the CDR3 is TGTGCCAGCAGCCAACTCGGACAGGGGGAGACCCAGTACTTC. Encoded protein: CASSQLGQGETQYF.

This clonotype was picked up many times. V usage is TRBV11-2 and J usage is TRBJ1-5; D gene ambiguous. This CDR3 comprises 13 residues. Germline CDR1 is SGHAT and CDR2 is FQNNGV. Trimming removed 0 bases at V and 7 bases at J, with 7 bases between. Here the CDR3 DNA reads TGTGCCAGCAGCTTAGATCTTTCGCAGCCCCAGCATTTT. Translation: CASSLDLSQPQHF.

This clonotype occurred a few times. The chain is built from TRBV5-5 and TRBJ2-7; maybe TRBD1 (6 bases). Trimming took 5 bases from V and 1 from J, leaving 16 bases between them. CDR1 is SGHKS, CDR2 YYEKEE, per germline (reference sequence). The CDR3 totals 15 residues. The CDR3 here is CASSYAHRASYEQYF. The CDR3 DNA sequence: TGTGCCAGCAGTTACGCGCACAGGGCGTCCTACGAGCAGTACTTC.

This clonotype was seen a few times. The chain links TRBV19 to TRBJ2-7; D is undetermined. The germline V gene encodes CDR1 LNHDA and CDR2 SQIVND (reference sequence). The CDR3 contains 11 residues. V lost 3 bases to trimming and J lost 5 bases, with 5 bases between them. CDR3 bases: TGTGCCAGTAGTATGGGGAACGAGCAGTACTTC. Translating gives CASSMGNEQYF.

This clonotype was detected only a few times. This chain uses TRBV13 with TRBJ2-7; the D is unclear. Germline V gene lookup returns CDR1 PRHDT and CDR2 FYEKMQ (reference sequence). V was pared by 10 bases and J by 4 bases, with 20 bases between. The CDR3 length is 14 residues. The CDR3 sequence: CATRSVKFGYEQYF. For the CDR3, the DNA is TGTGCCACTAGGTCGGTAAAATTTGGGTACGAGCAGTACTTC. Full variable domain (outside the CDR3, taken from reference TRBV13 and TRBJ2-7): AAGVIQSPRHLIKEKRETATLKCYPIPRHDTVYWYQQGPGQDPQFLISFYEKMQSDKGSIPDRFSAQQFSDYHSELNMSSLELGDSALYFCATRSVKFGYEQYFGPGTRLTVT.

In its sample, this clonotype was seen many times. The CDR3 protein is CSVATENNQPQHF. CDR3 nucleotide sequence: TGCAGCGTCGCGACCGAGAACAATCAGCCCCAGCATTTT. This chain connects TRBV29-1 to TRBJ1-5; no definite D call. V lost 6 bases, J lost 3 bases, and 12 bases lay in between. CDR3 length: 13 amino acids. Germline V gene sequence: CDR1 SQVTM, CDR2 ANQGSEA.

The table lists this clonotype with many counts. The chain joins TRBV6-5 to TRBJ1-6, with 8 bases matching TRBD1. V dropped 2 bases and J dropped 9; count of bases not matched to a gene: 15. This CDR3 spans 18 amino acids. The germline V gene encodes CDR1 MNHEY and CDR2 SVGAGI. The CDR3 loop reads CASSYEATDRAHGSPLHF. In DNA form, the CDR3 reads TGTGCCAGCAGTTACGAGGCCACGGACAGGGCCCATGGTTCACCCCTCCACTTT.

This clonotype was counted between two and nine times. This rearrangement joins TRBV20-1 to TRBJ2-5; a weak D match, TRBD1 (5 bases). The germline V gene encodes CDR1 DFQATT and CDR2 SNEGSKA (reference sequence). Trimming stripped 1 base from V and 5 bases from J, with 14 bases between. The CDR3 runs to 14 residues. The CDR3, as DNA: TGCAGTGCTAGAGCTTCGACAGTTCGCGAGACCCAGTACTTC. It specifies CSARASTVRETQYF.

As to this clonotype: Since a much larger clone is just one base distant, this may be a read error. CDR3 loop: CASSLDGGATYGQYF. The CDR3 coding sequence is TGTGCCAGCAGCCTAGATGGCGGGGCTACCTACGGGCAGTACTTC. The chain employs TRBV7-2 and TRBJ2-5, with D maybe TRBD2 (6 bases). Germline V CDR1 and CDR2: SGHTA, FQGNSA. The CDR3 has 15 residues. V was shortened by 5 bases and J by 11 bases, with 24 bases between the two germline ends.

This clonotype was seen only a few times. The chain employs TRBV10-3 and TRBJ2-6; D gene unclear. Germline V gene lookup returns CDR1 ENHRY and CDR2 SYGVKD. This CDR3 contains 15 residues. V lost 3 bases and J 1 base, leaving 7 bases between the germline ends. CDR3 region: CAISERVSGANVLTF. The CDR3 region has the DNA TGTGCCATCAGTGAAAGGGTATCTGGGGCCAACGTCCTGACTTTC.

The CDR3 coding sequence is TGTGCCAGTAGTATGGACCGGGACAGGGCTTCTGGGGCCAACGTCCTGACTTTC. Encoded protein: CASSMDRDRASGANVLTF. V gene TRBV19 combines with J gene TRBJ2-6; 9 positions match TRBD1. There are 18 residues in the CDR3. V was clipped by 3 bases and J by 1 base; unmatched bases: 7. Germline CDR1 reads LNHDA; CDR2 reads SQIVND (reference sequence).

This clonotype has ten or more counts. This chain connects TRBV5-1 to TRBJ2-7, with D perhaps TRBD1 or TRBD2 (5 bases each). From germline, CDR1 is SGHRS and CDR2 YFSETQ. The CDR3 length is 15 residues. Trimming pared 4 bases from V and 5 bases from J, leaving 19 bases between. This CDR3 is CASSKGGQGFHEQYF. The CDR3 coding sequence is TGCGCCAGCAGCAAAGGCGGGCAGGGCTTCCACGAGCAGTACTTC.

Of note for this clonotype: A much more abundant neighbour one base away suggests this may be a read error. The gene calls are TRBV7-2 and TRBJ2-5; D is undetermined. Germline lookup yields CDR1 SGHTA and CDR2 FQGNSA. This CDR3 contains 13 residues. V gave up 2 bases and J gave up 6 bases, with 10 bases separating them. This chain's CDR3 is CASSLFGSKTQYF. In nucleotides, the CDR3 is TGTGCCAGCAGCTTATTTGGGTCGAAGACCCAGTACTTC.

This clonotype was detected many times. An end of the junction does not agree with germline; a read error may underlie this. The chain carries TRBV10-3 and TRBJ1-6; a weak D match, TRBD1 (6 bases). The length of the CDR3 is 14 residues. Germline loops: CDR1 ENHRY, CDR2 SYGVKD. This chain's CDR3 is CASSAGTFNSPLHF. For the CDR3, the DNA is TGTGCCAGCAGTGCCGGGACATTTAATTCACCCCTCCACTTT.

Many counts were recorded for this clonotype. This chain uses TRBV7-8 with TRBJ1-5, with D unresolved. Germline V gives CDR1 SGHVS, CDR2 FQNEAQ. The CDR3 is 12 residues long. The ends were cut back, 5 bases at V and 7 bases at J, with 9 bases in the middle. As DNA, the CDR3 is TGTGCCAGCAGCCGAGGTGGGCAGCCCCAGCATTTT. Translating it yields CASSRGGQPQHF. The full variable domain, completed using reference TRBV7-8 and TRBJ1-5, is GAGVSQSPRYKVAKRGQDVALRCDPISGHVSLFWYQQALGQGPEFLTYFQNEAQLDKSGLPSDRFFAERPEGSVSTLKIQRTQQEDSAVYLCASSRGGQPQHFGDGTRLSIL.

This clonotype was seen at least ten times. The J gene is TRBJ2-5, the V gene TRBV2; D is perhaps TRBD2 (6 bases). CDR3 length equals 14 residues. Germline loops: CDR1 SNHLY, CDR2 FYNNEI. Trimming cost V 6 bases and J 4 bases, with 15 bases left between them. CDR3 amino acids: CASRLARGPETQYF. The DNA for the CDR3 is TGTGCCAGCAGGCTGGCGCGGGGTCCAGAGACCCAGTACTTC.

This clonotype was seen a handful of times. The junction does not match germline at one end; this may be a read error. J is TRBJ1-1 and V is TRBV7-2, with TRBD1 matching over 8 bases. Germline V CDR1 and CDR2: SGHTA, FQGNSA. The CDR3 consists of 16 residues. CDR3 loop: CASRTIRGPRNSEAFF. For the CDR3, the DNA is TGTGCCAGCAGGACAATCAGGGGGCCAAGGAACTCTGAAGCTTTCTTT.

The chain joins TRBV7-9 to TRBJ2-5; TRBD2 agrees at 10 bases. Germline CDR1 and CDR2: SEHNR and FQNEAQ (reference sequence). There are 15 residues in the CDR3. The V and J ends lost 5 bases and 4 bases, in that order; junction bases with no gene match: 7. The CDR3: CASSEGLARSETQYF. The CDR3 DNA sequence: TGTGCCAGCAGCGAGGGACTAGCGCGATCAGAGACCCAGTACTTC.

This clonotype was counted many times. The chain combines TRBV7-9 with TRBJ1-4, with a weak D call TRBD1 (5 bases). The CDR3 length is 15 residues. Germline lookup yields CDR1 SEHNR and CDR2 FQNEAQ (reference sequence). The V end was cut by 1 base, the J end by 5 bases, with 11 bases between. This CDR3 is CASSLGGGENEKLFF. Written as DNA, the CDR3 is TGTGCCAGCAGCTTAGGTGGAGGGGAAAATGAAAAACTGTTTTTT.

This clonotype was seen repeatedly, ten times or more. The chain employs TRBV20-1 and TRBJ1-5, with 7 nucleotides matching TRBD1. The V segment lost 3 bases and the J segment 3 bases; nucleotides outside the gene matches: 5. Germline V gene lookup returns CDR1 DFQATT and CDR2 SNEGSKA (reference sequence). This CDR3 has 14 amino acids. The CDR3 nucleotides are TGCAGTGCTAGCAACAGGGGAGCCAATCAGCCCCAGCATTTT. It specifies CSASNRGANQPQHF.

In the case of this clonotype: A much larger clone differs from this one at a single base, so this may be a read error. The V gene is TRBV12-3 or TRBV12-4, the J gene TRBJ1-2; D might be TRBD1 (5 bases). The CDR3 has 15 amino acids. V dropped 0 bases and J dropped 4 bases, with 12 bases sitting between them. The CDR3 loop is CASSLADTQAYGYTF. As DNA, the CDR3 is TGTGCCAGCAGTTTAGCGGACACCCAAGCCTATGGCTACACCTTC.

There are a few counts of this clonotype. The CDR3 is CASSSYSGGMPYEQYF. CDR3 coding DNA: TGTGCCAGCAGCAGCTATAGCGGGGGGATGCCATACGAGCAGTACTTC. The chain recombines TRBV11-2 with TRBJ2-7; 10 positions match TRBD2. The junction had 11 bases not matched to a gene; V was cut back by 5 bases and J by 4 bases. CDR1 is SGHAT and CDR2 is FQNNGV in the germline V gene. The length of the CDR3 is 16 residues. The full variable domain, completed using reference TRBV11-2 and TRBJ2-7, is EAGVAQSPRYKIIEKRQSVAFWCNPISGHATLYWYQQILGQGPKLLIQFQNNGVVDDSQLPKDRFSAERLKGVDSTLKIQPAKLEDSAVYLCASSSYSGGMPYEQYFGPGTRLTVT.

The chain recombines TRBV20-1 with TRBJ2-5, with D perhaps TRBD1 (5 bases). The CDR3 runs 11 residues. Germline CDR1 is DFQATT and CDR2 is SNEGSKA (reference sequence). Trimming removed 7 bases at V and 4 bases at J, with 10 bases between. CDR3 in amino acids: CSESRGETQYF. In nucleotides, the CDR3 is TGCAGTGAGTCTAGGGGAGAGACCCAGTACTTC.

This clonotype was counted ten times or more. J is TRBJ2-5 and V is TRBV2; D not resolved. Deletions cut 6 bases from V and 4 bases from J, with 12 bases between. The V gene's germline CDR1 is SNHLY and CDR2 FYNNEI. There are 13 residues in the CDR3. This CDR3 reads CASRVAVGETQYF. DNA for the CDR3: TGTGCCAGCAGGGTCGCGGTCGGAGAGACCCAGTACTTC.